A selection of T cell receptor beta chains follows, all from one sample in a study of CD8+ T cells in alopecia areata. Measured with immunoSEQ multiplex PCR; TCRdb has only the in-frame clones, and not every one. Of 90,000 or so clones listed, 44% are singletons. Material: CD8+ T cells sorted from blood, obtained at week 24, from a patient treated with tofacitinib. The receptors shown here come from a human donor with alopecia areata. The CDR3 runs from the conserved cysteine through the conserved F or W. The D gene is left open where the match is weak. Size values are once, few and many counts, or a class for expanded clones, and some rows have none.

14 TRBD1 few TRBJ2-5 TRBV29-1 CSVNRQGIWETQYF TGCAGCGTTAACAGACAGGGGATATGGGAGACCCAGTACTTC
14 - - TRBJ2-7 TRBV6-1 CASKPGRGSYEQYF TGTGCCAGCAAACCCGGGAGAGGCTCCTACGAGCAGTACTTC
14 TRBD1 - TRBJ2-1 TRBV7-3 CASSWGQGYNEQFF TGTGCCAGCAGCTGGGGACAGGGGTACAATGAGCAGTTCTTC
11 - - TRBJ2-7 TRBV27 CASSPSYEQYF TGTGCCAGCAGTCCGTCCTACGAGCAGTACTTC
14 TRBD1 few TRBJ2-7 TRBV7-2 CASSLRGGVFEQYF TGTGCCAGCAGCTTAAGAGGGGGCGTTTTCGAGCAGTACTTC
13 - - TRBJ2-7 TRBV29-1 CSVAARSSYEQYF TGCAGCGTTGCGGCCCGGAGCTCCTACGAGCAGTACTTC
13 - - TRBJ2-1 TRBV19 CASSFHREGEQFF TGTGCCAGTAGTTTTCACAGGGAAGGTGAGCAGTTCTTC
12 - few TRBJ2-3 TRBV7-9 CASSLRTDTQYF TGTGCCAGCAGCTTACGCACAGATACGCAGTATTTT
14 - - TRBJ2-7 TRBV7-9 CASSPGGPGYEQYF TGTGCCAGCAGCCCAGGAGGCCCTGGCTACGAGCAGTACTTC
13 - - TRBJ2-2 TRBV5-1 CASRAPDTGELFF TGCGCCAGCAGAGCACCGGACACCGGGGAGCTGTTTTTT
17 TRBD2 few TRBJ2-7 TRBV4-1 CASSQAFGTRQTYEQYF TGCGCCAGCAGCCAAGCATTCGGGACTAGACAGACCTACGAGCAGTACTTC
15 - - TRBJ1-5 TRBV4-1 CASSQDGGRNQPQHF TGCGCCAGCAGCCAAGATGGGGGACGCAATCAGCCCCAGCATTTT
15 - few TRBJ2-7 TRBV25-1 CASSEPGLRTYEQYF TGTGCCAGCAGTGAGCCGGGACTCCGAACCTACGAGCAGTACTTC
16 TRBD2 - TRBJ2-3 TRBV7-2 CASSLDRRELKDTQYF TGTGCCAGCAGCTTAGATCGGCGGGAGCTAAAAGATACGCAGTATTTT
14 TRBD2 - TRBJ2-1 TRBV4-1 CASSQGSGSYEQFF TGCGCCAGCAGCCAGGGGAGCGGGAGCTATGAGCAGTTCTTC
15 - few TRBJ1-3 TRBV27 CASSLTWSSGNTIYF TGTGCCAGCAGTCTCACGTGGAGCTCTGGAAACACCATATATTTT
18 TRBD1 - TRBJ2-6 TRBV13 CASSLGVPTGAGANVLTF TGTGCCAGCAGCTTAGGGGTACCTACAGGGGCTGGGGCCAACGTCCTGACTTTC
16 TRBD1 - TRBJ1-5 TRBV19 CASSGTRTGANQPQHF TGTGCCAGTTCGGGTACTAGGACAGGAGCAAATCAGCCCCAGCATTTT
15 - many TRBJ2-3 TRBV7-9 CASSSSGSGPNTQYF TGTGCCAGCAGCTCCTCAGGGTCGGGGCCCAATACGCAGTATTTT
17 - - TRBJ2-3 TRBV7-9 CASSEPFAEKNTDTQYF TGTGCCAGCAGCGAACCTTTTGCGGAGAAGAACACAGATACGCAGTATTTT
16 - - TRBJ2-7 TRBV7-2 CASSLASGWSSYEQYF TGTGCCAGCAGCTTGGCATCGGGTTGGAGCTCCTACGAGCAGTACTTC
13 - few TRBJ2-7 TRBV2 CASSAGGVYEQYF TGTGCCAGCAGTGCGGGCGGCGTCTACGAGCAGTACTTC
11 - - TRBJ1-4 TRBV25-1 CASGLAGELFF TGTGCCAGCGGGTTAGCCGGGGAACTGTTTTTT
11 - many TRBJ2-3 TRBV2 CATYSTDTQYF TGTGCCACCTATAGCACAGATACGCAGTATTTT
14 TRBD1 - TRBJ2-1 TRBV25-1 CASSELFSGTALFF TGTGCCAGCAGTGAATTGTTTAGTGGGACAGCTCTCTTCTTC
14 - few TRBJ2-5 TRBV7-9 CASSHDDGQGTQYF TGTGCCAGCAGCCACGACGACGGGCAAGGGACCCAGTACTTC